Listed here is a single T cell receptor beta chain. Its antigen is unidentified. Sequenced by immunoSEQ multiplex PCR; TCRdb stores in-frame clones only, minus some. The table shows about 45,000 clones, with roughly two thirds occurring only once. The data belong to a study of cytotoxic CD8 clonotypes in ibrutinib-treated CLL. Study-wide background: Partial response was seen in approximately 24 patients and complete response in 2; after median roughly 6 years, about 15 stayed remitted, approximately twelve progressed. Mean values per sample were around 250,000 productive templates and tens of thousands of productive rearrangements. Overall study results and limits: Public clonotypes, found uncommonly, either contracted or stayed stable on treatment. In comparison with age-matched healthy donors, baseline clonality was higher and tracked circulating CD8+ T-cell counts.

The germline V gene has CDR1 SGHRS and CDR2 YFSETQ. CDR3 length: 14 residues. Between the trimmed V and J ends, which lost 3 bases and 2 bases, there was a span of 11 bases. The sequencing here drew on PBMCs, taken after 12 months of ibrutinib treatment. This TCR came from a human donor with chronic lymphocytic leukemia. The rearrangement uses TRBV5-1 and TRBJ2-5; D remains unclear. CDR3 in DNA: TGCGCCAGCAGCTGGCAGAGATTGCAAGAGACCCAGTACTTC. This encodes CASSWQRLQETQYF.